These T cell receptor beta chains were read from a single sample in a study of response to subunit inactivated influenza vaccine. One entry per CDR3 protein, called by TCRdb with MiXCR from the RT-PCR reads. This sample has about 520,000 distinct CDR3 sequences, with 25% found just once. Material: CD4+ T cells sorted from PBMCs, obtained about 5 days after vaccination. The receptor set was obtained from a man aged 45-65 years who received an inactivated influenza vaccine. The CDR3 runs from the conserved cysteine through the conserved F or W. Each record gives: V gene, J gene, clone size, D gene, CDR3 protein, CDR3 DNA. D genes are given only for firm matches. Where a row states a size, it is once, few, many or the class of an expanded clone; other rows omit it.

TRBV12-3/TRBV12-4	TRBJ2-1	few	TRBD2	CASGKRGANEQFF	TGTGCCAGCGGCAAGCGGGGGGCCAATGAGCAGTTCTTC
TRBV4-2	TRBJ1-1	few	TRBD1	CASSQRTGGWNTEAFF	TGTGCCAGCAGCCAGCGGACAGGGGGTTGGAACACTGAAGCTTTCTTT
TRBV20-1	TRBJ2-5	-	-	CSAPAETQYF	TGCAGTGCCCCGGCCGAGACCCAGTACTTC
TRBV12-3/TRBV12-4	TRBJ2-5	few	TRBD1	CASKTGAQETQYF	TGTGCCAGCAAAACAGGGGCGCAAGAGACCCAGTACTTC
TRBV7-2	TRBJ1-6	many	-	CASTLSAVNSPLHF	TGTGCCAGCACCCTCTCGGCAGTTAATTCACCCCTCCACTTT
TRBV6-1	TRBJ1-5	-	TRBD1	CASSRTGVNQPQHF	TGTGCCAGCAGTCGGACAGGGGTTAATCAGCCCCAGCATTTT
TRBV4-2	TRBJ2-7	-	TRBD2	CASSQATSDYEQYF	TGTGCCAGCAGCCAAGCCACTAGCGACTACGAGCAGTACTTC
TRBV4-1	TRBJ2-5	-	-	CASGLAGETQYF	TGCGCCAGCGGTCTAGCAGGAGAGACCCAGTACTTC
TRBV12-3/TRBV12-4	TRBJ2-1	few	TRBD2	CASRDLAGGPGVHEQFF	TGTGCCAGCAGAGATCTAGCGGGGGGGCCAGGCGTCCATGAGCAGTTCTTC
TRBV30	TRBJ1-3	few	-	CAWREQLAGNTIYF	TGTGCCTGGAGAGAGCAGTTGGCTGGAAACACCATATATTTT
TRBV12-3/TRBV12-4	TRBJ2-1	-	-	CASSFGTHNEQFF	TGTGCCAGCAGTTTTGGGACCCACAATGAGCAGTTCTTC
TRBV5-1	TRBJ2-1	few	TRBD1	CASSVRQGTTYNEQFF	TGCGCCAGCAGCGTACGACAGGGGACCACCTACAATGAGCAGTTCTTC
TRBV12-3/TRBV12-4	TRBJ2-4	few	TRBD1	CASSALLGGIGNIQYF	TGTGCCAGCAGTGCCTTGTTAGGGGGCATTGGAAACATTCAGTACTTC
TRBV4-3	TRBJ1-2	-	-	CASSQEPGAGYTF	TGCGCCAGCAGCCAAGAGCCAGGGGCGGGCTACACCTTC
TRBV20-1	TRBJ1-3	-	-	CSARGGVGNTIYF	TGCAGTGCAAGAGGGGGGGTTGGAAACACCATATATTTT
TRBV20-1	TRBJ1-1	few	-	CSASPSGSSAFF	TGCAGTGCCTCCCCTTCCGGGTCTTCAGCTTTCTTT
TRBV20-1	TRBJ2-2	few	-	CSARKGGTGELFF	TGCAGTGCTAGAAAGGGGGGAACCGGGGAGCTGTTTTTT
TRBV12-3/TRBV12-4	TRBJ2-1	few	TRBD2	CASSRLTSGRGDEQFF	TGTGCCAGCAGTCGACTTACGAGCGGGAGGGGCGATGAGCAGTTCTTC
TRBV14	TRBJ2-3	-	-	CASSPNLGVASTDTQYF	TGTGCCAGCAGCCCCAACCTTGGAGTAGCCTCCACAGATACGCAGTATTTT
TRBV12-3/TRBV12-4	TRBJ2-5	many	TRBD2	CASSRLAGVWGEKTQYF	TGTGCCAGCAGCCGACTAGCGGGAGTCTGGGGGGAAAAGACCCAGTACTTC
TRBV5-1	TRBJ1-2	few	-	CASSLISRGEDYGYTF	TGCGCCAGCAGCTTGATATCCCGGGGCGAAGACTATGGCTACACCTTC
TRBV3-1	TRBJ2-2	-	-	CASSQVAGTRPELFF	TGTGCCAGCAGCCAAGTTGCAGGAACGAGACCGGAGCTGTTTTTT
TRBV6-1	TRBJ1-1	-	-	CASSEIGRGEEAFF	TGTGCCAGCAGTGAGATCGGCAGGGGAGAAGAAGCTTTCTTT
TRBV3-1	TRBJ1-6	-	-	CASSQDLVKASSYNSPLHF	TGTGCCAGCAGCCAAGATTTAGTAAAGGCGAGCTCCTATAATTCACCCCTCCACTTT
TRBV29-1	TRBJ2-5	few	TRBD2	CSVAPGGGAETQYF	TGCAGCGTAGCACCGGGGGGGGGCGCGGAGACCCAGTACTTC
TRBV6-2/TRBV6-3	TRBJ2-1	once	TRBD2	CANSGRVYNEQFF	TGTGCCAATAGCGGGAGGGTCTACAATGAGCAGTTCTTC
TRBV10-3	TRBJ2-3	few	TRBD1	CAIRGGQGTPGTDTQYF	TGTGCCATCAGGGGTGGACAGGGGACTCCCGGCACAGATACGCAGTATTTT
TRBV25-1	TRBJ1-1	-	-	CASSELRTGPRDTEAFF	TGTGCCAGCAGTGAGCTGAGAACAGGGCCTAGGGATACTGAAGCTTTCTTT
TRBV5-1	TRBJ2-2	few	-	CASRPAAGRNTGELFF	TGCGCCAGCCGGCCCGCGGCAGGGAGAAACACCGGGGAGCTGTTTTTT
TRBV4-3	TRBJ1-6	-	-	CASSLGAAHSPLHF	TGCGCCAGCAGCCTGGGGGCGGCGCATTCACCCCTCCACTTT
TRBV7-9	TRBJ2-7	-	-	CAISKGESDEQYF	TGTGCCATCTCAAAGGGGGAAAGCGACGAGCAGTACTTC
TRBV12-3/TRBV12-4	TRBJ1-4	few	TRBD1	CASRLGQGINEKLFF	TGTGCCAGCAGGTTGGGACAGGGGATAAATGAAAAACTGTTTTTT
TRBV20-1	TRBJ1-4	-	-	CSATDPGTTNEKLFF	TGCAGTGCGACTGATCCGGGAACGACTAATGAAAAACTGTTTTTT
TRBV18	TRBJ2-3	once	-	CASSPAVHTDTQYF	TGTGCCAGCTCACCGGCGGTCCACACAGATACGCAGTATTTT
TRBV4-1	TRBJ2-2	-	-	CASTEDLARTGTGELFF	TGCGCCAGCACAGAGGACCTAGCTCGCACCGGGACCGGGGAGCTGTTTTTT
TRBV7-9	TRBJ2-3	few	-	CASSLYVGGLATDTQYF	TGTGCCAGCAGCTTATACGTAGGAGGGCTTGCCACAGATACGCAGTATTTT
TRBV10-2	TRBJ2-1	few	TRBD2	CASAGSGINSYNEQFF	TGCGCCAGCGCGGGTAGCGGGATCAACTCCTACAATGAGCAGTTCTTC
TRBV4-3	TRBJ2-1	few	-	CASSQTPQGTYNEQFF	TGCGCCAGCAGCCAGACCCCTCAGGGTACGTACAATGAGCAGTTCTTC
TRBV24-1	TRBJ2-1	few	-	CPTSDHGFTLGNEQFF	TGTCCCACCAGTGATCACGGATTTACTCTAGGGAATGAGCAGTTCTTC
TRBV5-1	TRBJ1-4	-	TRBD1	CASSSQGTNEKLFF	TGCGCCAGCAGCTCACAGGGGACTAATGAAAAACTGTTTTTT
TRBV7-2	TRBJ1-2	few	-	CASSLAFRQGYGYTF	TGTGCCAGCAGCTTAGCGTTCAGGCAGGGCTATGGCTACACCTTC